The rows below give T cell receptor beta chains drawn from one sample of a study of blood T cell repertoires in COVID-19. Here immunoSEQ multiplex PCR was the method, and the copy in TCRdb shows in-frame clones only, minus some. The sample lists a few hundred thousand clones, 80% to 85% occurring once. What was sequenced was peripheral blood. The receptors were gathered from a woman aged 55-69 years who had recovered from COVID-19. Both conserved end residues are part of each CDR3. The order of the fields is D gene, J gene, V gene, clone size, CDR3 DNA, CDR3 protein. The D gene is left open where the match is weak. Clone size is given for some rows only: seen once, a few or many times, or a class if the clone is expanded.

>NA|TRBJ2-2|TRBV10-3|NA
TGTGCCACCTCAGACTATGCGAACACCGGGGAGCTGTTTTTT
CATSDYANTGELFF
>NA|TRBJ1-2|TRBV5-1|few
TGCGCCAGCAGCTTGGGGGACACATCCTATGGCTACACCTTC
CASSLGDTSYGYTF
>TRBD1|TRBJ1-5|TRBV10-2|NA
TGCGCCAGCAGGAAGGACAGGGTGAACAATCAGCCCCAGCATTTT
CASRKDRVNNQPQHF
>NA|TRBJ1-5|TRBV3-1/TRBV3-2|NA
TGTGCCAGCAGCCTACAGAATCAGCCCCAGCATTTT
CASSLQNQPQHF
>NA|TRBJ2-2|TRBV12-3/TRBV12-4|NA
TGTGCCAGCAGTCCCGGGGGTACCGGGGAGCTGTTTTTT
CASSPGGTGELFF
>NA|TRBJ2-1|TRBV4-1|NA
TGCGCCAGCAGCCAAGGCCAACGGGACTCCGCTGTCAATGAGCAGTTCTTC
CASSQGQRDSAVNEQFF
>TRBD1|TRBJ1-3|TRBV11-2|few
TGTGCCAGCAGCTTAAAGATGACAGGGTGGGACACCATATATTTT
CASSLKMTGWDTIYF
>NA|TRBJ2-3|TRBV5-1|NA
TGCGCCAGCAGCTTGAACGGGGGTAGCACAGATACGCAGTATTTT
CASSLNGGSTDTQYF
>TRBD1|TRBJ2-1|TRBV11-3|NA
TGTGCCAGCAGCGGGACAGGGCCCAATGAGCAGTTCTTC
CASSGTGPNEQFF
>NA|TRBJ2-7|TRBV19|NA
TGTGCCAGTAGTAACAGTTACGAGCAGTACTTC
CASSNSYEQYF
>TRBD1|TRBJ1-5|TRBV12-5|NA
TGTGCTAGTGGTTTGGTACGTTGGACAGGGGATGGCCTCGGTGGGCCCCAGCATTTT
CASGLVRWTGDGLGGPQHF
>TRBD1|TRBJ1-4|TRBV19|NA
TGTGCCACCAGCACAGGGGATCCGAATGAAAAACTGTTTTTT
CATSTGDPNEKLFF
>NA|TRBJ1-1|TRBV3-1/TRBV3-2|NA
TGTGCCAGCAGCCAAGGACTGGATGAAGCTTTCTTT
CASSQGLDEAFF
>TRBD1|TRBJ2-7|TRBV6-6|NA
TGTGCCAGCAGTCCCGGGACAGTTTCCTACGAGCAGTACTTC
CASSPGTVSYEQYF
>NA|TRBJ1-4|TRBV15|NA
TGTGCCACCAGCAGAGCTCGCAGGCCGGTTAATGAAAAACTGTTTTTT
CATSRARRPVNEKLFF
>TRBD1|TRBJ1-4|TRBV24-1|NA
TGTGCCACCAGACAGGGGGGCACTAATGAAAAACTGTTTTTT
CATRQGGTNEKLFF
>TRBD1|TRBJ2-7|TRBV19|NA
TGTGCCAGTAGCACAGGGACAGGGGGCATTTTACAGCAGTACTTC
CASSTGTGGILQQYF
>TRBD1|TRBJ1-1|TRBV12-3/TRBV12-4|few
TGTGCCAGCATCGGACAGGGAAGCACTGAAGCTTTCTTT
CASIGQGSTEAFF
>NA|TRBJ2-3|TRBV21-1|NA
TGTGCCAGCAGCAAAGTCAAAGTGGGGACTAGCGGGGGATGGGCAGATACGCAGTATTTT
CASSKVKVGTSGGWADTQYF
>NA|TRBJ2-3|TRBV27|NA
TGTGCCAGCACCCTGGTGGGGGCGACAGATACGCAGTATTTT
CASTLVGATDTQYF
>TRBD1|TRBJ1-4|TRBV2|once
TGTGCCAGCCAACAGGGGGCTTGGGAAAAACTGTTTTTT
CASQQGAWEKLFF
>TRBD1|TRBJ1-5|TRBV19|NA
TGTGCCAGCTCGGGAGACAGGGGGTATAGCAATCAGCCCCAGCATTTT
CASSGDRGYSNQPQHF
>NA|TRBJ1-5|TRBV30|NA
TGTGCCTGGACCCTGGCCGGGGGATTGGGCAATCAGCCCCAGCATTTT
CAWTLAGGLGNQPQHF
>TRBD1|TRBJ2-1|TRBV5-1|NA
TGCGCCAGCAGCTTTCCTCGGGACAGGGGCGACAATGAGCAGTTCTTC
CASSFPRDRGDNEQFF
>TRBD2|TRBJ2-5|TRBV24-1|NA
TGTGCCACCAGTGAACCCGGACTAGCGGGGGGCGGAGAGACCCAGTACTTC
CATSEPGLAGGGETQYF
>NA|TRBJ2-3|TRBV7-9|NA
TGTGCCAGCAGCCCCGCAGATACGCAGTATTTT
CASSPADTQYF
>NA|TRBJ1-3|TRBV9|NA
TGTGCCAGCAGCCCAGGCAGTCACTCTGGAAACACCATATATTTT
CASSPGSHSGNTIYF
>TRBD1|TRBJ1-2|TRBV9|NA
TGTGCCAGCAGCGTATGGTCGGGGGACAGGGGCGACCCTAACTATGGCTACACCTTC
CASSVWSGDRGDPNYGYTF
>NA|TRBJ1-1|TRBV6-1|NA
TGTGCCAGCAGTGACCTCTATTATTCCACTGAAGCTTTCTTT
CASSDLYYSTEAFF
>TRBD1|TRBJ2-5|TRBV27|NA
TGTGCCAGCAATAACGGACAGGGGCGGGAGACCCAGTACTTC
CASNNGQGRETQYF
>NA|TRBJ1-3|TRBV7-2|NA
TGTGCCAGCAGCTTAGAAGGCTCAGGTAGCTCTGGAAACACCATATATTTT
CASSLEGSGSSGNTIYF
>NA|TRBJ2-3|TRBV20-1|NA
TGCAGTGCGCGTAGCGCAGATACGCAGTATTTT
CSARSADTQYF
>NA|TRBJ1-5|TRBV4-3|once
TGCGCCAGCAGCCAAGATGCGGTCAGGGGCAGTCAGCCCCAGCATTTT
CASSQDAVRGSQPQHF
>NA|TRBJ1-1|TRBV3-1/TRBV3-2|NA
TGTGCCAGCAGCCAAGCGGGAGCAGGGGCTTTCTTT
CASSQAGAGAFF
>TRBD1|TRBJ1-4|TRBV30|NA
TGTGCCTGGAGTTTCGGGACAGGGAATGAAAAACTGTTTTTT
CAWSFGTGNEKLFF
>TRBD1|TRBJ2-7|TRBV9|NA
TGTGCCAGCAGCCCGACCGAGGGGGCTCTTTCCTACGAGCAGTACTTC
CASSPTEGALSYEQYF
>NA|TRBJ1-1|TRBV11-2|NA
TGTGCCAGCAGTCCCGCAACGGGGGTACGGTTTTTTCGAGCTTTCTTT
CASSPATGVRFFRAFF
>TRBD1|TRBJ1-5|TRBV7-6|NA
TGTGCCAGCAGCTTAGATTACAGGGGCGGTCAGCCCCAGCATTTT
CASSLDYRGGQPQHF
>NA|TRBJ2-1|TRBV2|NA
TGTGCCAGCAGGCAGGGGTCCTACAATGAGCAGTTCTTC
CASRQGSYNEQFF
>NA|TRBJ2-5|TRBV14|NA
TGTGCCAGCAGCCACCCCGCCGGGACCCAGTACTTC
CASSHPAGTQYF
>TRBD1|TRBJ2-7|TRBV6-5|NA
TGTGCCAGCATACCGGGACAGGGGTCCTACGAGCAGTACTTC
CASIPGQGSYEQYF
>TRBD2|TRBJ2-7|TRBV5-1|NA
TGCGCCAGCAGCAAAAGTGGGAGCGGGGGGACCTACGAGCAGTACTTC
CASSKSGSGGTYEQYF
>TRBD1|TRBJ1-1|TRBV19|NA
TGTGCCAGTAAGAGGGACAGGGGGGGGTCTTCGGTGAACACTGAAGCTTTCTTT
CASKRDRGGSSVNTEAFF
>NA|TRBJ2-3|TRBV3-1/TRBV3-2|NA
TGTGCCAGCAGCGTCCGGGGGACAGATACGCAGTATTTT
CASSVRGTDTQYF
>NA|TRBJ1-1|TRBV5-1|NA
TGCGCCAGCAGCTTGGGAACAGCAAAGGACACTGAAGCTTTCTTT
CASSLGTAKDTEAFF
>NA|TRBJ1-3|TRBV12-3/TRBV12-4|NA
TGTGCCAGCCGCAGGCGGGACATATATTTT
CASRRRDIYF
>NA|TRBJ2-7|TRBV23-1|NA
TGCGCCAGCAGTCGGAGACGGCCCTACGAGCAGTACTTC
CASSRRRPYEQYF
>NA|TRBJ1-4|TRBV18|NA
TGTGCCAGCTCACTGGGAGGAGGGAATGAAAAACTGTTTTTT
CASSLGGGNEKLFF
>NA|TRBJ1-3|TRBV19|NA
TGTGCCAGTAGTGTTACAGGGATCTCTGGAAACACCATATATTTT
CASSVTGISGNTIYF
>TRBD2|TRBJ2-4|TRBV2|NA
TGTGCCAGCGGCGCGGGGGAGTTGGCCAAAAACATTCAGTACTTC
CASGAGELAKNIQYF